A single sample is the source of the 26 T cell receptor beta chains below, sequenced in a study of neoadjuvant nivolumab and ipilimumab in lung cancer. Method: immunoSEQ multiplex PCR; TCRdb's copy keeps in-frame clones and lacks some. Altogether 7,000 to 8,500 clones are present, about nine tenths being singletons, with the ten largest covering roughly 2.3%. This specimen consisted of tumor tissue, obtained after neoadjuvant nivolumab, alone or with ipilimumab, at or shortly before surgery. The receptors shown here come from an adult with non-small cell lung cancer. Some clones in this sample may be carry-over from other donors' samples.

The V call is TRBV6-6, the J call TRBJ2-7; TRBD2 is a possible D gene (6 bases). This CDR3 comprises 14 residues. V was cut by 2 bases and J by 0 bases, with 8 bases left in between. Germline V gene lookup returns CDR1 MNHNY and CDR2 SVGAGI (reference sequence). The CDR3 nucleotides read TGTGCCAGCAGTTACGGCGGGACCTCCTACGAGCAGTACTTC. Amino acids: CASSYGGTSYEQYF.

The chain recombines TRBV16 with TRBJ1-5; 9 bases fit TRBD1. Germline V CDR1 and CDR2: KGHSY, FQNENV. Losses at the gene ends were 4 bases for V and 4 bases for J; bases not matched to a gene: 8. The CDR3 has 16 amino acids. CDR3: CASSLKQGAGNQPQHF. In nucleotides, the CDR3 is TGTGCCAGCAGCCTAAAACAGGGGGCCGGGAATCAGCCCCAGCATTTT.

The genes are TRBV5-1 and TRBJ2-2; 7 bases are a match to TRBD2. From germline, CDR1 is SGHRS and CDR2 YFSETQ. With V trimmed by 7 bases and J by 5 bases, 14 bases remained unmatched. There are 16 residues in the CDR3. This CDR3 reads CASEYSRGDSTGELFF. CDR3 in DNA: TGCGCCAGCGAGTACTCCCGGGGGGATTCAACCGGGGAGCTGTTTTTT.

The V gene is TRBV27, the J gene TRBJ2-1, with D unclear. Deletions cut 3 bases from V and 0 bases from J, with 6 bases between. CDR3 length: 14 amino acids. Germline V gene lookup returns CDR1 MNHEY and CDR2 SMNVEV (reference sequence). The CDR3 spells CASSFSISYNEQFF. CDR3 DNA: TGTGCCAGCAGTTTTAGCATCTCCTACAATGAGCAGTTCTTC.

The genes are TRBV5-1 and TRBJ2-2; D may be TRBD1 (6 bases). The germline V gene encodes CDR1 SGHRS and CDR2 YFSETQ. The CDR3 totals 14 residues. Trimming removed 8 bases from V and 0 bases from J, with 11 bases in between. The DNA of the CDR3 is TGCGCCAGTACTACAGGGTCGAACACCGGGGAGCTGTTTTTT. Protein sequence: CASTTGSNTGELFF.

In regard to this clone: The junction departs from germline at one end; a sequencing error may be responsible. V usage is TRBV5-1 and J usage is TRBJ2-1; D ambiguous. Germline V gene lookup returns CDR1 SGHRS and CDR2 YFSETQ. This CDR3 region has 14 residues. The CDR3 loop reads CASRLVNSGDEQFF. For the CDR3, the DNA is TGCGCCAGCAGATTGGTGAACTCGGGCGATGAGCAGTTCTTC. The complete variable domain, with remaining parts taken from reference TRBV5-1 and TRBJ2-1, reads KAGVTQTPRYLIKTRGQQVTLSCSPISGHRSVSWYQQTPGQGLQFLFEYFSETQRNKGNFPGRFSGRQFSNSRSEMNVSTLELGDSALYLCASRLVNSGDEQFFGPGTRLTVL.

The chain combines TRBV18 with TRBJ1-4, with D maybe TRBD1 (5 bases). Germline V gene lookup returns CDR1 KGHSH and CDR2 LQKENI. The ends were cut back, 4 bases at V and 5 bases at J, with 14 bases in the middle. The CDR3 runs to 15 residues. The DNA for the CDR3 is TGTGCCAGCTCACAGACAGATTCGGGCAATGAAAAACTGTTTTTT. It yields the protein CASSQTDSGNEKLFF.

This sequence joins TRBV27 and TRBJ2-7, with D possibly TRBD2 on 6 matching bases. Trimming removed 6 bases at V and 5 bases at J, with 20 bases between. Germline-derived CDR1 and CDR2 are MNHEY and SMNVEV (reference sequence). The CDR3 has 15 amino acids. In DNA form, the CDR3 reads TGTGCCAGCAGCCCGACCGGGACTCCCAGGCACGAGCAGTACTTC. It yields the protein CASSPTGTPRHEQYF.

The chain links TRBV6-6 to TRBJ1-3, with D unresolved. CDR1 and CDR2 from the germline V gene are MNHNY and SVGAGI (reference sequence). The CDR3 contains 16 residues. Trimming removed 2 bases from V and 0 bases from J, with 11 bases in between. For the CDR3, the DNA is TGTGCCAGCAGTTACAGGGAGGCAACCTCTGGAAACACCATATATTTT. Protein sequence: CASSYREATSGNTIYF.

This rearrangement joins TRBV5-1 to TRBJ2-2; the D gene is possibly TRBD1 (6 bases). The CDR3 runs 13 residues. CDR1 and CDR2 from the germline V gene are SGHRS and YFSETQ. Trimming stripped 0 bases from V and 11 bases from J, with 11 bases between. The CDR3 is CASSLGQAVELFF. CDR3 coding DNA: TGCGCCAGCAGCTTGGGACAGGCGGTAGAGCTGTTTTTT.

The CDR3 DNA sequence: TGTGCCAGCAGCTTCCGGACGTATGCTAGCACAGATACGCAGTATTTT. Encoded protein: CASSFRTYASTDTQYF. The chain couples TRBV5-6 to TRBJ2-3; unclear D gene. Germline loops: CDR1 SGHDT, CDR2 YYEEEE. Trimming removed 2 bases at V and 0 bases at J, with 13 bases between. The CDR3 consists of 16 residues.

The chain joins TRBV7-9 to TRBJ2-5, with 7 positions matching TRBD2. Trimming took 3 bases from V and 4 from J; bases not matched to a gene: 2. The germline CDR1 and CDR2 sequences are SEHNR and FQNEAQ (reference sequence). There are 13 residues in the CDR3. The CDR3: CASSFTGGETQYF. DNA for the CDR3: TGTGCCAGCAGCTTTACGGGGGGAGAGACCCAGTACTTC.

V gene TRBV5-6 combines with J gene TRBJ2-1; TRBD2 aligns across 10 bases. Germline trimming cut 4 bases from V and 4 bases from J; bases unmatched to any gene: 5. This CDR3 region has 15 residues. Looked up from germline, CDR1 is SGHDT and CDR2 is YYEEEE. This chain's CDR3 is CASSGGLADYNEQFF. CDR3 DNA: TGTGCCAGCAGCGGCGGACTAGCGGATTACAATGAGCAGTTCTTC.

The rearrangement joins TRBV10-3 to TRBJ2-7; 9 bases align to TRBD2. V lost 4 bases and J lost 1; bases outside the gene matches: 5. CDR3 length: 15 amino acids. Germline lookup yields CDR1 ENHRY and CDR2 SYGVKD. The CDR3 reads CAISGSSGVSYEQYF. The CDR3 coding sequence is TGTGCCATCAGTGGGTCTAGCGGGGTTTCCTACGAGCAGTACTTC.

In DNA, the CDR3 is TGTGCCAGCACTTCCAGCGGGAGTATAGGGACCCAGTACTTC. Encoded protein: CASTSSGSIGTQYF. The rearrangement uses TRBV27 and TRBJ2-5, with 8 bases fitting TRBD2. V was clipped by 7 bases and J by 7 bases; unmatched bases: 11. Germline V CDR1 and CDR2: MNHEY, SMNVEV (reference sequence). The CDR3 consists of 14 residues.

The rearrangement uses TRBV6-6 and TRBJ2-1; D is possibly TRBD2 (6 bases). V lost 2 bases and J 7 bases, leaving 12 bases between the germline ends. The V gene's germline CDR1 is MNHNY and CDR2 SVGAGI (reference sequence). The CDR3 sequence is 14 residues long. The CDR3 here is CASSYDGGKNEQFF. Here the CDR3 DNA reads TGTGCCAGCAGTTACGACGGCGGGAAAAATGAGCAGTTCTTC.

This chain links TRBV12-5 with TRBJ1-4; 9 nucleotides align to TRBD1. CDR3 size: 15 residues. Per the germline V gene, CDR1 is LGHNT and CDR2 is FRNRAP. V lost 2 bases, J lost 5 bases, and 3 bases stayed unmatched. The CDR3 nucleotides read TGTGCTAGTGGTTTGTGGACAGGGGACAATGAAAAACTGTTTTTT. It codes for CASGLWTGDNEKLFF.

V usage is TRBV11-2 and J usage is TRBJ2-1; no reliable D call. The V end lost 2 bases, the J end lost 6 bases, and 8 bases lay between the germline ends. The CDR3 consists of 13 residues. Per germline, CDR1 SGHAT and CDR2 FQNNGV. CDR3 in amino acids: CASSLIGSNEQFF. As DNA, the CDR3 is TGTGCCAGCAGCTTAATAGGAAGCAATGAGCAGTTCTTC.

CDR3 sequence: CAWSVMAYNEQFF. The CDR3 DNA reads TGTGCCTGGAGTGTAATGGCCTACAATGAGCAGTTCTTC. This sequence joins TRBV30 and TRBJ2-1; no clear D. V lost 0 bases to trimming and J lost 2 bases, with 5 bases between them. CDR3 size: 13 residues. Looked up from germline, CDR1 is GTSNPN and CDR2 is SVGIG (reference sequence).

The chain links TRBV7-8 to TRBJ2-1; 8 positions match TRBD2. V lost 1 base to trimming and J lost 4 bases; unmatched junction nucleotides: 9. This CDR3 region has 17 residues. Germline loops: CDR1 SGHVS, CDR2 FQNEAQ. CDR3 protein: CASSLEVAGRAYNEQFF. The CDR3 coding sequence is TGTGCCAGCAGCTTAGAGGTGGCCGGGAGGGCTTACAATGAGCAGTTCTTC.

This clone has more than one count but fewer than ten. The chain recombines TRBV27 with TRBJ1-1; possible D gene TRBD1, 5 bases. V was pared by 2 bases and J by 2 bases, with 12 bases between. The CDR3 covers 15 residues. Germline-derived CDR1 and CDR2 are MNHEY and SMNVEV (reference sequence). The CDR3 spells CASSLRSGGNTEAFF. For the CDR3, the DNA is TGTGCCAGCAGTTTAAGGTCTGGGGGTAACACTGAAGCTTTCTTT.

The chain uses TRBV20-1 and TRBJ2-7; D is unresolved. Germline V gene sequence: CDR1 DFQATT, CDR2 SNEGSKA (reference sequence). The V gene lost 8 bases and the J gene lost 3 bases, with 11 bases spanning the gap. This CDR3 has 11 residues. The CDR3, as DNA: TGCAGTATGAGGTCCTACTACGAGCAGTACTTC. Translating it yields CSMRSYYEQYF.

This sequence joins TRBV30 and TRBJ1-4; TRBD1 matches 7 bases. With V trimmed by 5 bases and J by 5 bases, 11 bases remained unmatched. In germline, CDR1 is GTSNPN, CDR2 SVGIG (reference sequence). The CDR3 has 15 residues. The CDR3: CAWGTGELLNEKLFF. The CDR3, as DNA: TGTGCCTGGGGTACAGGGGAGCTCCTCAATGAAAAACTGTTTTTT.

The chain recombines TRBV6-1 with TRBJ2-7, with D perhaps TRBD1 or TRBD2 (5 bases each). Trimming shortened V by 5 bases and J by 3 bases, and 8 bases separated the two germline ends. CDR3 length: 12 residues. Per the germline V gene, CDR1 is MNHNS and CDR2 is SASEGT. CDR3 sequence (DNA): TGTGCCAGCAGTCGAGGGGACTACGAGCAGTACTTC. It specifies CASSRGDYEQYF.

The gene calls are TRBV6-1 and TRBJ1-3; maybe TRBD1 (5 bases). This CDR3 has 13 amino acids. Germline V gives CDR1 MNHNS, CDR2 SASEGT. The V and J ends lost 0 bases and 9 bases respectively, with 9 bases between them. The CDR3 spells CASSEAGGTTIYF. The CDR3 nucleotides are TGTGCCAGCAGTGAAGCGGGAGGGACCACCATATATTTT.

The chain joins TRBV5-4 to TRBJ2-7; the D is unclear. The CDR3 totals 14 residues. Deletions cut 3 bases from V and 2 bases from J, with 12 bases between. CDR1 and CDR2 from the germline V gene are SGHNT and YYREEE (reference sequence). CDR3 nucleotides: TGTGCCAGCAGCTCCGCCTCAGCACCCTACGAGCAGTACTTC. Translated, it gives CASSSASAPYEQYF.